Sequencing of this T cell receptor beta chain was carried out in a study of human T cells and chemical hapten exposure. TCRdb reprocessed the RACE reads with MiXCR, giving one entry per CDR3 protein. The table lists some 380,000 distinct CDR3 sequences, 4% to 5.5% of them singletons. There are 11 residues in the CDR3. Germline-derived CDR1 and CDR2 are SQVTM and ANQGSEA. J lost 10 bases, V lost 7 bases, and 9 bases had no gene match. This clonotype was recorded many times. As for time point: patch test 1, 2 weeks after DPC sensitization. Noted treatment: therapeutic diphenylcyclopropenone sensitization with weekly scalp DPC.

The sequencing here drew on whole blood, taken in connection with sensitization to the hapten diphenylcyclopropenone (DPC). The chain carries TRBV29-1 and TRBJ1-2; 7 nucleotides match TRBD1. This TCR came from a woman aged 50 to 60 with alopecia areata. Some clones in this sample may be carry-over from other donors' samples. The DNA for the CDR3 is TGCAGCGCCACGACAGGGTCGACCTACACCTTC. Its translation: CSATTGSTYTF.